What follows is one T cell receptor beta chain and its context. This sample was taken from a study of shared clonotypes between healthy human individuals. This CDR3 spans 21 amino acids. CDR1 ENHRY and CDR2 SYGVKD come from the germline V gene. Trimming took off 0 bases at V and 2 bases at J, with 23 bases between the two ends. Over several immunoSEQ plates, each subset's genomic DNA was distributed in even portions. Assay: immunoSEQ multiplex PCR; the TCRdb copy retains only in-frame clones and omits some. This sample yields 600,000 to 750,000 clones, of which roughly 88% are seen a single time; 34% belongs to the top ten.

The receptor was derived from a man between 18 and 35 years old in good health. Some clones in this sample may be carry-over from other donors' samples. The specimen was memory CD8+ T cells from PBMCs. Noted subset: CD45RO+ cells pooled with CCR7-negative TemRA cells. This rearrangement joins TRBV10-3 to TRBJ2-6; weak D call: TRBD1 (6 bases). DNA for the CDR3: TGTGCCATCAGTGAGTCGTTCCTCAGGGGCCACCTGATCCCTGGGGCCAACGTCCTGACTTTC. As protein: CAISESFLRGHLIPGANVLTF.